This section outlines one T cell receptor (beta chain) sequence together with its context. Its antigen is still unknown. This specimen belongs to a study of T-cell memory formation after mild COVID-19. About the study: There were largely donor-specific TCR clusters. The study, taken as a whole, reports: Balance between CD4 and CD8 was seen in clones contracting day 15 to 85, and a CD4+ lean was seen in later expanders. Contracting clones localized mainly to CM and EM when CD4+ and mainly to EMRA when CD8+. Some clones that responded were present in memory (sampled pre-infection), which suggests cross-reactive memory joined.

TCRdb reprocessed the 5' RACE reads via MiXCR and lists one record per CDR3 protein. The sample comprises 300,000 to 400,000 distinct CDR3 sequences, under 15% of which are singletons, and roughly a fifth rests with the top ten. Germline V CDR1 and CDR2: MNHEY, SVGAGI. V lost 7 bases, J lost 14 bases, and 18 bases lay in between. The CDR3 has 13 residues. Specimen: PBMCs or a T cell subset sorted from them (not recorded which). This chain uses TRBV6-5 with TRBJ1-6, with D possibly being TRBD1 (5 bases). This clonotype was obtained from a man in his late teens or twenties who had mild COVID-19 (a few samples of this study predate the infection). Cell type and time point are not known. CDR3 residues: CASTEAGQGTLHF. CDR3 nucleotide sequence: TGTGCCAGCACCGAAGCCGGGCAGGGAACCCTCCACTTT.